These 26 T cell receptor beta chains share one sample of origin, sequenced in a study of CD8 T cells in Susac syndrome. Random hexamers primed reverse transcription of about 0.5 to 1 ug RNA. TCRdb fed the immunoSEQ multiplex PCR reads into MiXCR, producing one record per CDR3 protein. Here the sample spans 200,000 or so distinct CDR3 sequences, roughly 96% being singletons. The sequencing input was CD4+ T cells from PBMCs. These receptors came from a human donor with multiple sclerosis.

The chain has TRBV20-1 and TRBJ2-5; 8 nucleotides match TRBD2. CDR1 and CDR2 from the germline V gene are DFQATT and SNEGSKA (reference sequence). Trimming cost V 8 bases and J 3 bases; bases outside gene matches: 5. This CDR3 has 12 amino acids. The CDR3 protein is CSSPGGKETQYF. CDR3 coding DNA: TGCAGTTCACCGGGGGGGAAAGAGACCCAGTACTTC.

The chain combines TRBV9 with TRBJ2-6, with D hard to call. The CDR3 extends over 14 amino acids. Trimming cost V 2 bases and J 1 base, with 4 bases left between them. CDR1 is SGDLS and CDR2 is YYNGEE in the germline V gene. Here the CDR3 reads CASSVQSGANVLTF. In DNA form, the CDR3 reads TGTGCCAGCAGCGTTCAATCTGGGGCCAACGTCCTGACTTTC.

The chain recombines TRBV5-1 with TRBJ2-3, with 11 bases matching TRBD2. The germline CDR1 and CDR2 sequences are SGHRS and YFSETQ. Losses at the gene ends were 2 bases for V and 1 base for J; bases not matched to a gene: 3. The CDR3 contains 16 residues. CDR3 DNA: TGCGCCAGCAGCTTCCCGGGACTAGCGGGCACAGATACGCAGTATTTT. Translated: CASSFPGLAGTDTQYF.

V gene TRBV7-2 combines with J gene TRBJ2-7; TRBD1 matches at 9 bases. The CDR3 is 16 amino acids. CDR1 is SGHTA and CDR2 is FQGNSA in the germline V gene. The V segment lost 3 bases and the J segment 4 bases; nucleotides outside the gene matches: 10. The CDR3 loop is CASSFGTGSLLYEQYF. DNA for the CDR3: TGTGCCAGCAGCTTCGGGACAGGGAGTCTACTTTACGAGCAGTACTTC. The full variable domain, in which reference TRBV7-2 and TRBJ2-7 provide the parts outside the CDR3, is GAGVSQSPSNKVTEKGKDVELRCDPISGHTALYWYRQSLGQGLEFLIYFQGNSAPDKSGLPSDRFSAERTGGSVSTLTIQRTQQEDSAVYLCASSFGTGSLLYEQYFGPGTRLTVT.

This clonotype was observed once. CDR3 region: CAVGGTLDYGYTF. The CDR3 DNA follows: TGTGCCGTGGGCGGGACTTTGGACTATGGCTACACCTTC. The chain combines TRBV3-1 with TRBJ1-2, with D maybe TRBD1 (5 bases). Germline V gene sequence: CDR1 LGHDT, CDR2 YNNKEL (reference sequence). Trimming removed 11 bases at V and 3 bases at J, with 16 bases between. The length of the CDR3 is 13 residues.

This chain links TRBV24-1 with TRBJ2-1; D not resolved. Germline values: CDR1 KGHDR, CDR2 SFDVKD. The CDR3 spans 12 residues. The V end lost 1 base, the J end lost 8 bases, and 5 bases lay between the germline ends. The CDR3 DNA reads TGTGCCACCAGTGATTTCGCCCATGAGCAGTTCTTC. Its protein product is CATSDFAHEQFF.

J is TRBJ1-6 and V is TRBV7-8; D gene unclear. Germline V gene data show CDR1 as SGHVS and CDR2 as FQNEAQ. Trimming stripped 5 bases from V and 8 bases from J, with 10 bases between. CDR3 length: 13 residues. CDR3 protein: CASSPGGYSPLHF. As DNA, the CDR3 is TGTGCCAGCAGCCCCGGAGGGTATTCACCCCTCCACTTT.

CDR3 nucleotide sequence: TGCAGTGCTAGAGGTCCAGGGGACAGAGAGACCCAGTACTTC. Translating gives CSARGPGDRETQYF. V is TRBV20-1 and J is TRBJ2-5, with 7 bases that match TRBD1. V shed 1 base and J 4 bases; nucleotides not matched to a gene: 6. This CDR3 has 14 residues. Germline CDR1 is DFQATT and CDR2 is SNEGSKA (reference sequence).

In DNA form, the CDR3 reads TGTGCCTGGAGTGTTGCCCGGGCTGCTAATTCACCCCTCCACTTT. Translating gives CAWSVARAANSPLHF. The chain couples TRBV30 to TRBJ1-6, with unresolved D. Trimming pared 0 bases from V and 6 bases from J, leaving 12 bases between. This CDR3 is 15 amino acids long. Germline V CDR1 and CDR2: GTSNPN, SVGIG (reference sequence). Full variable domain (remainder filled in from reference TRBV30 and TRBJ1-6): SQTIHQWPATLVQPVGSPLSLECTVEGTSNPNLYWYRQAAGRGLQLLFYSVGIGQISSEVPQNLSASRPQDRQFILSSKKLLLSDSGFYLCAWSVARAANSPLHFGNGTRLTVT.

This clonotype was counted a single time. The chain employs TRBV24-1 and TRBJ2-3; D unresolved. The V end lost 3 bases, the J end lost 6 bases, and 3 bases lay between the germline ends. The CDR3 has 11 amino acids. Germline values: CDR1 KGHDR, CDR2 SFDVKD. The CDR3: CATSDTDTQYF. CDR3 bases: TGTGCCACCAGTGATACTGATACGCAGTATTTT.

V gene TRBV30 combines with J gene TRBJ1-5, with TRBD1 identical over 8 bases. V lost 0 bases, J lost 1 base, and 2 bases stayed unmatched. The length of the CDR3 is 15 residues. CDR1 GTSNPN and CDR2 SVGIG come from the germline V gene (reference sequence). CDR3 nucleotide sequence: TGTGCCTGGAGTGTGGGACAGGTGAGCAATCAGCCCCAGCATTTT. Its translation: CAWSVGQVSNQPQHF.

This chain joins TRBV29-1 and TRBJ1-2; D remains ambiguous. The CDR3 loop spans 14 amino acids. Per germline, CDR1 SQVTM and CDR2 ANQGSEA. Trimming removed 6 bases from V and 8 bases from J, with 22 bases in between. As DNA, the CDR3 is TGCAGCGTCGGCCTTTTCGACTTCGATGGGGGCTACACCTTC. As protein: CSVGLFDFDGGYTF.

V and J are TRBV12-3 or TRBV12-4 and TRBJ2-7, with D uncertain. There are 13 residues in the CDR3. Trimming shortened V by 3 bases and J by 5 bases, and 11 bases separated the two germline ends. CDR3 bases: TGTGCCAGCAGTTTTCTCTTAGTCCACGAGCAGTACTTC. Protein: CASSFLLVHEQYF.

This chain uses TRBV20-1 with TRBJ1-5; D is unclear. Germline assignment: CDR1 DFQATT and CDR2 SNEGSKA (reference sequence). The V end lost 6 bases, the J end lost 4 bases, and 13 bases lay between the germline ends. The CDR3 consists of 13 residues. CDR3 coding DNA: TGCAGTGCCTGGACGGGAGGGAATCAGCCCCAGCATTTT. Translation: CSAWTGGNQPQHF.

The genes are TRBV18 and TRBJ2-7; the D is unclear. This CDR3 contains 14 residues. The V end lost 6 bases, the J end lost 1 base, and 13 bases lay between the germline ends. Germline CDR1 is KGHSH and CDR2 is LQKENI. CDR3 in amino acids: CASSPALQSYEQYF. CDR3 nucleotides: TGTGCCAGCTCGCCTGCCCTTCAGTCCTACGAGCAGTACTTC. Full variable domain (missing parts from reference TRBV18 and TRBJ2-7): NAGVMQNPRHLVRRRGQEARLRCSPMKGHSHVYWYRQLPEEGLKFMVYLQKENIIDESGMPKERFSAEFPKEGPSILRIQQVVRGDSAAYFCASSPALQSYEQYFGPGTRLTVT.

This chain links TRBV23-1 with TRBJ1-5, with 7 bases identical to TRBD1. TRBV23-1 is an ORF, and what it does is uncertain. V lost 8 bases to trimming and J lost 3 bases; unmatched junction nucleotides: 7. The CDR3 has 14 residues. CDR3 in amino acids: CASRTTGANQPQHF. CDR3 in DNA: TGCGCCAGCCGAACTACAGGGGCCAATCAGCCCCAGCATTTT.

This clonotype has just one count. The chain links TRBV12-3 or TRBV12-4 to TRBJ2-7, with D perhaps assigned TRBD1 or TRBD2 (5 bases each). The CDR3 contains 14 residues. Trimming took 5 bases from V and 4 from J, leaving 15 bases between them. The CDR3 protein is CASSRWDGIYEQYF. CDR3 nucleotides: TGTGCCAGCAGTCGTTGGGACGGGATTTACGAGCAGTACTTC.

The V call is TRBV24-1, the J call TRBJ1-5; 8 bases align to TRBD1. The CDR3 covers 15 residues. Germline CDR1 is KGHDR and CDR2 is SFDVKD. V shed 6 bases and J 5 bases; nucleotides not matched to a gene: 8. This CDR3 is CATSQTGTGYQPQHF. The DNA for the CDR3 is TGTGCCACCAGTCAAACCGGGACAGGTTATCAGCCCCAGCATTTT.

This clonotype has a handful of counts. V gene TRBV24-1 combines with J gene TRBJ2-7; 11 bases agree with TRBD1. The J segment lost 4 bases and the V segment lost 3 bases, leaving 4 bases of the junction unmatched. Germline CDR1 is KGHDR and CDR2 is SFDVKD. The CDR3 totals 15 residues. CDR3 amino acids: CATSDPGQGGYEQYF. The CDR3 region has the DNA TGTGCCACCAGTGATCCGGGACAGGGGGGATACGAGCAGTACTTC.

The chain joins TRBV28 to TRBJ2-1; D is uncertain. Trimming took 7 bases from V and 7 from J, leaving 8 bases between them. Germline V lookup: CDR1 MDHEN, CDR2 SYDVKM. The CDR3 contains 11 residues. CDR3 protein: CASNPGNEQFF. The DNA for the CDR3 is TGTGCCAGCAACCCCGGAAATGAGCAGTTCTTC.

The chain couples TRBV20-1 to TRBJ1-2; no clear D. Germline CDR1 reads DFQATT; CDR2 reads SNEGSKA (reference sequence). The V and J ends lost 7 bases and 5 bases respectively, with 11 bases between them. The CDR3 contains 11 residues. CDR3 loop: CSVKEPYGYTF. Here the CDR3 DNA reads TGCAGTGTTAAAGAGCCGTATGGCTACACCTTC.

The chain employs TRBV7-3 and TRBJ2-7; a weak D match, TRBD1 (5 bases). Germline CDR1 is SGHTA and CDR2 is FQGTGA. CDR3 length equals 11 residues. V dropped 7 bases and J dropped 7 bases, with 11 bases sitting between them. The CDR3 DNA reads as TGTGCCAGCACCGTATCAGGGGAGCAGTACTTC. Translating it yields CASTVSGEQYF. Together with reference TRBV7-3 and TRBJ2-7, the CDR3 gives the full variable domain: GAGVSQTPSNKVTEKGKYVELRCDPISGHTALYWYRQSLGQGPEFLIYFQGTGAADDSGLPNDRFFAVRPEGSVSTLKIQRTERGDSAVYLCASTVSGEQYFGPGTRLTVT.

V is TRBV30 and J is TRBJ2-5; D remains ambiguous. V was cut by 0 bases and J by 1 base, with 12 bases left in between. The CDR3 covers 15 residues. Germline CDR1 and CDR2: GTSNPN and SVGIG (reference sequence). The DNA of the CDR3 is TGTGCCTGGAGTGTACGTGAGCCCCTCCAAGAGACCCAGTACTTC. Its protein is CAWSVREPLQETQYF.

The chain employs TRBV3-1 and TRBJ2-3, with D uncertain. Trimming pared 0 bases from V and 1 base from J, leaving 11 bases between. There are 16 residues in the CDR3. CDR1 is LGHDT, CDR2 YNNKEL, per germline (reference sequence). The CDR3 sequence: CASSQDLGAGTDTQYF. The DNA for the CDR3 is TGTGCCAGCAGCCAAGATCTTGGAGCAGGCACAGATACGCAGTATTTT.

This clonotype was recorded once. The J gene is TRBJ2-1, the V gene TRBV7-9; perhaps TRBD2 as D (5 bases). Germline CDR1 reads SEHNR; CDR2 reads FQNEAQ (reference sequence). CDR3 length equals 14 residues. Trimming left V 5 bases short and J 9 bases short, with 17 bases between. The CDR3 protein is CASSPFGPRGEQFF. CDR3 DNA sequence: TGTGCCAGCAGCCCCTTCGGTCCTCGGGGTGAGCAGTTCTTC.

The rearrangement joins TRBV20-1 to TRBJ1-1, with a possible D match to TRBD1 (6 bases). Germline V gives CDR1 DFQATT, CDR2 SNEGSKA (reference sequence). This CDR3 contains 13 residues. V lost 6 bases, J lost 0 bases, and 11 bases lay in between. The DNA of the CDR3 is TGCAGTGCCCGGACAGTTATGAACACTGAAGCTTTCTTT. This sequence encodes CSARTVMNTEAFF.